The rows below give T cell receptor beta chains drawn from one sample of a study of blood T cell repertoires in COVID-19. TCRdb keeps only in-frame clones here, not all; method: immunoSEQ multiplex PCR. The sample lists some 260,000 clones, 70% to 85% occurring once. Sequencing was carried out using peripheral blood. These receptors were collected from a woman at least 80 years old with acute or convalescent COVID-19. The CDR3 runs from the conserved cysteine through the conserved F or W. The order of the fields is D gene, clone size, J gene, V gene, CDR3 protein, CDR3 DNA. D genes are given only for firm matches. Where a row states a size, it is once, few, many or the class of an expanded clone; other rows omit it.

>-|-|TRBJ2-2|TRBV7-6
CASSPTVNHGELFF
TGTGCCAGCAGCCCGACAGTAAACCACGGGGAGCTGTTTTTT
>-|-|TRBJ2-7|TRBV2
CASATGLGEQYF
TGTGCCAGCGCGACAGGTCTAGGCGAGCAGTACTTC
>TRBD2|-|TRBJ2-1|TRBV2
CASRVSGSSYNEQFF
TGTGCCAGCAGAGTTAGCGGGAGCAGCTACAATGAGCAGTTCTTC
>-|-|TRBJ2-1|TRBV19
CASSIAGGVFYEQFF
TGTGCCAGTAGTATAGCTGGGGGCGTCTTCTATGAGCAGTTCTTC
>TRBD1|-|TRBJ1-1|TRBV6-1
CASREGQGAWAEAFF
TGTGCCAGCAGGGAAGGACAGGGGGCATGGGCTGAAGCTTTCTTT
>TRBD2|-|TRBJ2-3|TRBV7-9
CASSRGLAGGSTDTQYF
TGTGCCAGCAGCCGGGGACTAGCGGGGGGCAGCACAGATACGCAGTATTTT
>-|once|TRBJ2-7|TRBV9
CASSVGQGSSLDEQYF
TGTGCCAGCAGCGTAGGTCAGGGAAGCTCCTTAGACGAGCAGTACTTC
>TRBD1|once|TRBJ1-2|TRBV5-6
CASSPTGGYGYTF
TGTGCCAGCAGCCCTACAGGGGGCTATGGCTACACCTTC
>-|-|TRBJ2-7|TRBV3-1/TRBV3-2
CASSHGLLYEQYF
TGTGCCAGCAGCCACGGACTCCTCTACGAGCAGTACTTC
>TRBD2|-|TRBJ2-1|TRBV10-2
CASTLAEPYNEQFF
TGCGCCAGCACCCTAGCGGAGCCTTACAATGAGCAGTTCTTC
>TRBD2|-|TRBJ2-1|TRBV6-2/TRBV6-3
CASSYLAGGYEQFF
TGTGCCAGCAGTTACTTAGCGGGGGGGTATGAGCAGTTCTTC
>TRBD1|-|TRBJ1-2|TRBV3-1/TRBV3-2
CASSQGNRGQGGYTF
TGTGCCAGCAGCCAAGGGAATAGGGGGCAGGGTGGCTACACCTTC
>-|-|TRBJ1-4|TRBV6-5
CASTPGLFNEKLFF
TGTGCCAGCACCCCTGGGCTCTTTAATGAAAAACTGTTTTTT
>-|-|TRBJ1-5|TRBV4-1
CASSQDLWGYQPQHF
TGCGCCAGCAGCCAAGATCTCTGGGGCTATCAGCCCCAGCATTTT